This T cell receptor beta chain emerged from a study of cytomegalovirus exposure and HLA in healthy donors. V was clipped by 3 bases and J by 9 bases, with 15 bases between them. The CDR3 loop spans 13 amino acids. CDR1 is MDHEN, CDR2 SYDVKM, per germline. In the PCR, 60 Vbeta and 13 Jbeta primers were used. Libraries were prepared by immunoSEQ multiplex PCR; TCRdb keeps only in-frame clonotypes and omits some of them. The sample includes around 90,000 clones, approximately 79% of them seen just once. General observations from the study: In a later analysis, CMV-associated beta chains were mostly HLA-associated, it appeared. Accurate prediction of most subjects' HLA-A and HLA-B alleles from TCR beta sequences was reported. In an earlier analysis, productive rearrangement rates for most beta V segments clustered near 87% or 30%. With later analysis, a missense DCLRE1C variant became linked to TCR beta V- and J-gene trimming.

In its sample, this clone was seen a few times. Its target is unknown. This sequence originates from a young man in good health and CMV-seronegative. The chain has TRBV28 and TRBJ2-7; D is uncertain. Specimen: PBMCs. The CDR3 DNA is TGTGCCAGCAGTTTTCAATCTCCTCCGAGGCAGTACTTC. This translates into CASSFQSPPRQYF.